This T cell receptor beta chain was documented in a study of a mutant IDH1 vaccine in newly diagnosed glioma. Study information: First vaccine doses came 4-6 weeks after radiotherapy alone, or with temozolomide cycles. Former treatment meant radiotherapy, temozolomide, or both; the majority had gotten both.

Note on this clone: The antigen remains unidentified.

The method was immunoSEQ multiplex PCR; TCRdb's version includes in-frame clones alone and lacks a portion of them. The sample contains tens of thousands of clones, about 80% of which appear only once. Points from the study as a whole: The vaccine induced immune responses, and these occurred in around 94% of patients.

Noted time point: week 5, during vaccination. Doses comprised 300 ug of mutant IDH1 20-mer peptide each, plus topical imiquimod. CDR1 is GTSNPN, CDR2 SVGIG, per germline (reference sequence). The CDR3 contains 15 residues. The V gene end was trimmed by 5 bases and the J gene end by 2 bases; junction bases not matched to a gene: 10. The chain has TRBV30 and TRBJ2-3, with 7 bases identical to TRBD1. The source was PBMCs, collected from a glioma patient whose treatment included an IDH1 peptide vaccine. The TCR comes from a woman aged 50 to 60 with glioma. CDR3 nucleotides: TGTGCCTGGGCCAGACAGGGCCACCCCACAGATACGCAGTATTTT. Its protein is CAWARQGHPTDTQYF.